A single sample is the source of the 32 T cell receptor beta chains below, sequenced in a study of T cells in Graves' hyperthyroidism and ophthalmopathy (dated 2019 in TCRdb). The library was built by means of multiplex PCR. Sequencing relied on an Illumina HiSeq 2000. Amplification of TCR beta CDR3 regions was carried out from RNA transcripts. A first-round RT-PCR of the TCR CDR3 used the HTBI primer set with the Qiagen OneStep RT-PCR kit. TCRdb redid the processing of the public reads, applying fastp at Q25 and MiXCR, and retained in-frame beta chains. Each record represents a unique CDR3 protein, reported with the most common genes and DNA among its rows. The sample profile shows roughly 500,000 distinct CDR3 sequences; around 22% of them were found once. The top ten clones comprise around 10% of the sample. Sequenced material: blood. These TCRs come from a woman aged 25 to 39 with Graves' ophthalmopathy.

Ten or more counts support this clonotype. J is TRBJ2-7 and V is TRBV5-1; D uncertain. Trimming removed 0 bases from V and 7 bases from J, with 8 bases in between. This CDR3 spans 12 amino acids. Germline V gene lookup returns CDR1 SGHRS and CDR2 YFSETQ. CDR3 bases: TGCGCCAGCAGCTTGGAGCTTAGGGAGCAGTACTTC. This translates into CASSLELREQYF.

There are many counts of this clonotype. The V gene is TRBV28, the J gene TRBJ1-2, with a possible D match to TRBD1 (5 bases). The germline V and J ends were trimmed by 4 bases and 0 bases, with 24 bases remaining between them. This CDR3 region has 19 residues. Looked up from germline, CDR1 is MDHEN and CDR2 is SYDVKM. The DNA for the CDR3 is TGTGCCAGCAGTTCAGGAAGAAGGGGACGGCTCTTAGCTAACTATGGCTACACCTTC. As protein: CASSSGRRGRLLANYGYTF.

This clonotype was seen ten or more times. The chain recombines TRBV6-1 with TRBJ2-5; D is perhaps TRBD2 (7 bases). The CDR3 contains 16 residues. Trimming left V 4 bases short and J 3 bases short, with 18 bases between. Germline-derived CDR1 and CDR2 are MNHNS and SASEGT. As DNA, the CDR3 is TGTGCCAGCAGTGCGGGGGGCCACCCGGGGGAAGAGACCCAGTACTTC. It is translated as CASSAGGHPGEETQYF.

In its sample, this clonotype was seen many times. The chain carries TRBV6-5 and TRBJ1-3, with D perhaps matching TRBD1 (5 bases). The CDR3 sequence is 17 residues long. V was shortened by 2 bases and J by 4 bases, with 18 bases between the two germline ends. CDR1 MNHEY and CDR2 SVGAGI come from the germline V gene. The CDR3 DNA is TGTGCCAGCAGTTACACCCCGAGCTCAGGGACCGGAAACACCATATATTTT. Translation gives CASSYTPSSGTGNTIYF.

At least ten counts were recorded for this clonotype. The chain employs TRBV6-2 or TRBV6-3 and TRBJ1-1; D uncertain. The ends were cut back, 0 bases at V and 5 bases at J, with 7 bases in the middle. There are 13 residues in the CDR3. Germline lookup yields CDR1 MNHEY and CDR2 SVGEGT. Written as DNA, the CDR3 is TGTGCCAGCAGTTACTCGGGGAGGACTGAAGCTTTCTTT. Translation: CASSYSGRTEAFF.

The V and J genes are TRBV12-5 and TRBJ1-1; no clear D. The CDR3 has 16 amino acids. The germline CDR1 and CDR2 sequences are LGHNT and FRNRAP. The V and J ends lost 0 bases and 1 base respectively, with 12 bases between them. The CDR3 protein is CASGLVKAAGNTEAFF. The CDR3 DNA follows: TGTGCTAGTGGTTTGGTAAAAGCGGCGGGGAACACTGAAGCTTTCTTT.

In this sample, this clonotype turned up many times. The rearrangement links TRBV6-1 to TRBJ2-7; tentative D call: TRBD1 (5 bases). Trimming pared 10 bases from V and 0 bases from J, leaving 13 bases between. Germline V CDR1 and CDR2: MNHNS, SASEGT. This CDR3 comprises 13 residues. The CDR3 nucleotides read TGTGCCATCATGCCTAGGGGCTCCTACGAGCAGTACTTC. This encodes CAIMPRGSYEQYF.

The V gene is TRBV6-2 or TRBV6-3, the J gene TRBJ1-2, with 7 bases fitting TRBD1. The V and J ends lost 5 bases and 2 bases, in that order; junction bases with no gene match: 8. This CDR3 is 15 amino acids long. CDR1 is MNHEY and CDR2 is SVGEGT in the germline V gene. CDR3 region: CASSLAWDRNYGYTF. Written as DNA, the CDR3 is TGTGCCAGCAGTCTTGCTTGGGACAGAAACTATGGCTACACCTTC.

DNA for the CDR3: TGTGCCAGCAGTCAAACGCCGGGACGGACGAACACTGAAGCTTTCTTT. It specifies CASSQTPGRTNTEAFF. V gene TRBV12-3 or TRBV12-4 combines with J gene TRBJ1-1; a possible D gene is TRBD1 (5 bases). CDR3 length: 16 amino acids. V lost 5 bases and J 1 base, leaving 17 bases between the germline ends.

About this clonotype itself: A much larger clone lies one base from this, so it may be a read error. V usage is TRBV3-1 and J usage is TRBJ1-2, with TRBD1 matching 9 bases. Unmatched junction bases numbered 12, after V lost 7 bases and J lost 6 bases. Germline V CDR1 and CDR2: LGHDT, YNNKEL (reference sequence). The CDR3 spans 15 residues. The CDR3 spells CASIRPDRGGHGYTF. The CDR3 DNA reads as TGTGCCAGCATCCGCCCGGACAGGGGAGGCCATGGCTACACCTTC.

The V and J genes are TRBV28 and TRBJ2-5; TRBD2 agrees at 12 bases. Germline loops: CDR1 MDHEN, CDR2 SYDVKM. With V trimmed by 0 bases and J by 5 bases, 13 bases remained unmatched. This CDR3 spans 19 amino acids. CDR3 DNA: TGTGCCAGCAGTTTATGGGTCGGGGCTAGCGGGGGGGCCCAGGAGACCCAGTACTTC. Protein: CASSLWVGASGGAQETQYF.

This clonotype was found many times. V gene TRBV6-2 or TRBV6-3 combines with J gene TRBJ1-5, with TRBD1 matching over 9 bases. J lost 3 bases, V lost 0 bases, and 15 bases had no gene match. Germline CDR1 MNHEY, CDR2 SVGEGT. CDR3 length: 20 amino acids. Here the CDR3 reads CASSYSLPHRTGGYNQPQHF. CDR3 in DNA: TGTGCCAGCAGTTACTCCTTACCCCACCGAACAGGGGGCTACAATCAGCCCCAGCATTTT.

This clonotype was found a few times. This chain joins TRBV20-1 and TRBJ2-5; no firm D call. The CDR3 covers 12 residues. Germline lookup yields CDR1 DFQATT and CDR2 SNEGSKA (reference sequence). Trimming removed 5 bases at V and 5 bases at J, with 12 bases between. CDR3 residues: CSAHANRETQYF. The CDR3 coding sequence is TGCAGTGCTCACGCCAATAGGGAGACCCAGTACTTC.

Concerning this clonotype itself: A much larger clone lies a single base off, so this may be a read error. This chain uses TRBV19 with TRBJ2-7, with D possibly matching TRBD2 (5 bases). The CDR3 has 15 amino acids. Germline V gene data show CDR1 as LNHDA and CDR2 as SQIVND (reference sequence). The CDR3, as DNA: TGTGCCAGTAGTATAGTGGAAGAGGGCTCCTACGAGCAGTGCTTC. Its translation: CASSIVEEGSYEQCF. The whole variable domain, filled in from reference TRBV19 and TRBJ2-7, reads DGGITQSPKYLFRKEGQNVTLSCEQNLNHDAMYWYRQDPGQGLRLIYYSQIVNDFQKGDIAEGYSVSREKKESFPLTVTSAQKNPTAFYLCASSIVEEGSYEQCFGPGTRLTVT.

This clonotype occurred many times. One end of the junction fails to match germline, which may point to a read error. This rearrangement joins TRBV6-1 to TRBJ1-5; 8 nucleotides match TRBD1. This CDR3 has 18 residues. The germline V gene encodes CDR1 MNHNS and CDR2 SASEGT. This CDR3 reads CAGSVTGTGDYSNQPQHF. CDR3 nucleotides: TGTGCCGGCAGTGTAACCGGGACAGGAGACTATAGCAATCAGCCCCAGCATTTT.

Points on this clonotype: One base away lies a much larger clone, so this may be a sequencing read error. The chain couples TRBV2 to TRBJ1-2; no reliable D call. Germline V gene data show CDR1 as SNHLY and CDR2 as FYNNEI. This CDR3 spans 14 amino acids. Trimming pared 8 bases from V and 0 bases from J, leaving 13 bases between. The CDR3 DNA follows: TGTGCCAGCCTACGCAGTCCCTCTAACTATGGCTACACCTTC. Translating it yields CASLRSPSNYGYTF.

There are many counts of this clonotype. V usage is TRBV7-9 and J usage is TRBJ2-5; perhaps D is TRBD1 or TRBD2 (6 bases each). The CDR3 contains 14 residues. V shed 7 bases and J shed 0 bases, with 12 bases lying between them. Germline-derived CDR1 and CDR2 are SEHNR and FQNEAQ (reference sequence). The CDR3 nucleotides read TGTGCCAGCAATCGGGGGCCGGACCAAGAGACCCAGTACTTC. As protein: CASNRGPDQETQYF.

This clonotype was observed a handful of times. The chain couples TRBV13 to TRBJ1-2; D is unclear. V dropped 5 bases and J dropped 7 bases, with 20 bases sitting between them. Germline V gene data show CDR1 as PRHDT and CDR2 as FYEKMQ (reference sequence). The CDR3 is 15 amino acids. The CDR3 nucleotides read TGTGCCAGCAGCCCCCGGAGGGATTATCAGAGTGGCTACACCTTC. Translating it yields CASSPRRDYQSGYTF.

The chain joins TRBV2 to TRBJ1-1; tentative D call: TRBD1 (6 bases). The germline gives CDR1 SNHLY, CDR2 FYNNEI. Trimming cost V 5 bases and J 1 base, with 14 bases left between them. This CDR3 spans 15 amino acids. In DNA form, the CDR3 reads TGTGCCAGCAGTCCCCGACAGGTTTCGAACACTGAAGCTTTCTTT. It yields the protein CASSPRQVSNTEAFF.

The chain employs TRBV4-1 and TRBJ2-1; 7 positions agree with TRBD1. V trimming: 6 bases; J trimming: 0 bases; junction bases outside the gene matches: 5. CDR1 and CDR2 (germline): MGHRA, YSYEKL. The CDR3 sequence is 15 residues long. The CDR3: CASRNGDSSYNEQFF. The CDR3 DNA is TGCGCCAGCAGGAATGGGGACAGCTCCTACAATGAGCAGTTCTTC.

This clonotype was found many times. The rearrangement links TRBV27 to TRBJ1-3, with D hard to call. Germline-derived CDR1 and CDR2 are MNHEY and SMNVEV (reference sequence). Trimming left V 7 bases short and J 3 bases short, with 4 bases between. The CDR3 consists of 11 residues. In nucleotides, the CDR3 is TGTGCCAGCATGCGTGGAAACACCATATATTTT. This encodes CASMRGNTIYF.

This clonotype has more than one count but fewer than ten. CDR3 nucleotide sequence: TGTGCCAGCAGTGAACAGGTCACCGGGGAGCTGTTTTTT. The encoded protein is CASSEQVTGELFF. The chain couples TRBV6-1 to TRBJ2-2, with D uncertain. Germline V gene lookup returns CDR1 MNHNS and CDR2 SASEGT. CDR3 length: 13 amino acids. Deletions cut 2 bases from V and 4 bases from J, with 5 bases between.

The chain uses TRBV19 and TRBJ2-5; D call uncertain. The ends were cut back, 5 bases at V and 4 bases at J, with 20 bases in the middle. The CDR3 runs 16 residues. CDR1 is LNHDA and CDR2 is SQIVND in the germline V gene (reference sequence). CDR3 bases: TGTGCCAGTAGTTTAACCACCCGCCCGACTGGAGAGACCCAGTACTTC. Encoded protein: CASSLTTRPTGETQYF. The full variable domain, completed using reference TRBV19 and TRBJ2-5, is DGGITQSPKYLFRKEGQNVTLSCEQNLNHDAMYWYRQDPGQGLRLIYYSQIVNDFQKGDIAEGYSVSREKKESFPLTVTSAQKNPTAFYLCASSLTTRPTGETQYFGPGTRLLVL.

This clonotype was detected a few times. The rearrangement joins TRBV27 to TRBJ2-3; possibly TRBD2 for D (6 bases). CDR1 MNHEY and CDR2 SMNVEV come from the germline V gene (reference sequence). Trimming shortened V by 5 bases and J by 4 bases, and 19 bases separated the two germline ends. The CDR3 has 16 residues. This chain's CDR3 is CASSKAKGRQSDTQYF. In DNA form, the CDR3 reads TGTGCCAGCAGTAAGGCGAAAGGGAGGCAGTCAGATACGCAGTATTTT.

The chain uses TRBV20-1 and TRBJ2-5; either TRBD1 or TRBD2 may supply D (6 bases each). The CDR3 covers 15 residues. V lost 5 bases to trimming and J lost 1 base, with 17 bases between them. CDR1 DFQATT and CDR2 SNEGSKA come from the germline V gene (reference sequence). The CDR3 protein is CSASGSRGPQETQYF. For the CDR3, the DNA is TGCAGTGCTTCTGGGAGTCGGGGGCCCCAAGAGACCCAGTACTTC.

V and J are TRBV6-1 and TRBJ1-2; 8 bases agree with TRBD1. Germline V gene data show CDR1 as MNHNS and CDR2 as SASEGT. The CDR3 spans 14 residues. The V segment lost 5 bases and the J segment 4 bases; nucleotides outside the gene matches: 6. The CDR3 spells CASSPGGIGYGYTF. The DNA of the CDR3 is TGTGCCAGCAGTCCAGGGGGCATAGGCTATGGCTACACCTTC.

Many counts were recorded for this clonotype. CDR3 residues: CASSLGSGLRDYQETQYF. DNA for the CDR3: TGTGCCAGCAGTTTAGGGTCTGGGCTTCGGGACTACCAAGAGACCCAGTACTTC. The chain links TRBV6-5 to TRBJ2-5; D might be TRBD2 (6 bases). This CDR3 has 18 residues. CDR1 MNHEY and CDR2 SVGAGI come from the germline V gene. V lost 4 bases and J 0 bases, leaving 21 bases between the germline ends.

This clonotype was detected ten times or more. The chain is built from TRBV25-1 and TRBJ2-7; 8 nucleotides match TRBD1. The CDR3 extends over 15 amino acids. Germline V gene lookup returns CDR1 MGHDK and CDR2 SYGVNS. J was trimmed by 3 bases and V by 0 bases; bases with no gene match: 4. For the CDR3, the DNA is TGTGCCAGCAGTGAATATCCCGACAGGGGCTACGAGCAGTACTTC. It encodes CASSEYPDRGYEQYF.

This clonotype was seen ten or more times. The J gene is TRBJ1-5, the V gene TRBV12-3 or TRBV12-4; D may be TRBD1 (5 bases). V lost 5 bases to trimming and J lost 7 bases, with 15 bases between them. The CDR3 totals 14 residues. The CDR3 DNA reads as TGTGCCAGCAGTCTGATTGGGGGAGTCCAGCCCCAGCATTTT. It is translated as CASSLIGGVQPQHF.

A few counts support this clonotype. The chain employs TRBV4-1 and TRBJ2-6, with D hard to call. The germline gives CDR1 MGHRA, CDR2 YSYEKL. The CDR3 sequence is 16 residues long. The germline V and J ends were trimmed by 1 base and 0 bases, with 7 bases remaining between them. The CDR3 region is CASSQGVSSGANVLTF. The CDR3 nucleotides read TGCGCCAGCAGCCAAGGCGTTTCCTCTGGGGCCAACGTCCTGACTTTC.

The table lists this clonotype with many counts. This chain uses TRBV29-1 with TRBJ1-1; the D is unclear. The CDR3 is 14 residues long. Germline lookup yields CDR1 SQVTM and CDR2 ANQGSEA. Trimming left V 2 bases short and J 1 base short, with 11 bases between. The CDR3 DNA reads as TGCAGCGTTGAACCCCTCAGAAAGAACACTGAAGCTTTCTTT. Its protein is CSVEPLRKNTEAFF.

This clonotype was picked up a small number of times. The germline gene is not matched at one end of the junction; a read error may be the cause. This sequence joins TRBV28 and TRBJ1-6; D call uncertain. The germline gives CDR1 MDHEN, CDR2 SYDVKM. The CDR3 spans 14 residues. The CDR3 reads CSSSSGGVWSPLHF. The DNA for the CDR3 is TGTTCCAGCAGTTCCGGCGGGGTTTGGTCACCCCTCCACTTT.